Listed below are T cell receptor beta chains from one sample, sequenced in a study of follicular helper T cells after annual influenza vaccination. TCRdb's table, derived via immunoSEQ multiplex PCR, lists solely in-frame clones and lacks some. The sample consists of roughly 15,000 clones, roughly 74% of them appearing once. The specimen was CXCR5- memory CD4+ T cells sorted from blood, collected on the day of influenza vaccination. The source of these receptors is an adult who received the influenza vaccine. The CDR3 runs from the conserved cysteine through the conserved F or W. A D gene is named only where the DNA matches it firmly. A row's size may be missing; if present it is once, few, many or a size class.

J gene	D gene	clone size	V gene	CDR3 DNA	CDR3 protein
TRBJ2-3	-	-	TRBV21-1	TGTGCCAGCAGCAAAGCCGTCCAAAAAGATGGGTCCTCTAGCACAGATACGCAGTATTTT	CASSKAVQKDGSSSTDTQYF
TRBJ1-1	-	-	TRBV1	TGCACCAGCAGCCAAGAACAGGACACTGAAGCTTTCTTT	CTSSQEQDTEAFF
TRBJ1-5	-	few	TRBV27	TGTGCCAGCAGTCCGACCGACATAGGTTGGCGCAATCAGCCCCAGCATTTT	CASSPTDIGWRNQPQHF
TRBJ1-5	-	once	TRBV5-1	TGCGCCAGCAGCTTGGAGGGGGGGGGCCAGCCCCAGCATTTT	CASSLEGGGQPQHF
TRBJ1-4	-	-	TRBV6-5	TGTGCCAGCAGTTCACAGGCTGAAAAACTGTTTTTT	CASSSQAEKLFF
TRBJ2-7	-	-	TRBV14	TGTGCCAGCAGCCCACACGACAGGAGCTCCTACGAGCAGTACTTC	CASSPHDRSSYEQYF
TRBJ1-2	-	-	TRBV6-6	TGTGCCAGCAGTTCCGAATGGGACGGGACCAACTATGGCTACACCTTC	CASSSEWDGTNYGYTF
TRBJ2-3	TRBD2	-	TRBV18	TGTGCCAGCTCACCGGGACTAGCGGGGGGAGATACGCAGTATTTT	CASSPGLAGGDTQYF
TRBJ2-3	-	once	TRBV10-3	TGTGCCATCGCCGCGGAGCGCACTGATACGCAGTATTTT	CAIAAERTDTQYF
TRBJ2-7	-	-	TRBV9	TGTGCCAGCAGCATCACACCGTCCTACGAGCAGTACTTC	CASSITPSYEQYF
TRBJ1-2	TRBD1	-	TRBV7-8	TGTGCCAGCAGCTCCTACTCGACAGGGAACTATGGCTACACCTTC	CASSSYSTGNYGYTF
TRBJ1-1	-	-	TRBV10-1	TGCGCCCCCTCAGAGCTGAACACTGAAGCTTTCTTT	CAPSELNTEAFF
TRBJ1-2	-	-	TRBV2	TGTGCCAGCAGTGAAGCGCTTTACAGAGCAAATGGCTACACCTTC	CASSEALYRANGYTF
TRBJ1-1	-	-	TRBV20-1	TGCAGTGCTAGTCCCTACAGGGAAGCTTTCTTT	CSASPYREAFF
TRBJ2-2	-	-	TRBV6-4	TGTGCCAGCAGTGAGTCGGGCAGCTCGAACACCGGGGAGCTGTTTTTT	CASSESGSSNTGELFF
TRBJ1-3	-	once	TRBV28	TGTGCCAGCAGTTTATTGGGGGCGCGATCTTTCGGGGGAAACACCATATATTTT	CASSLLGARSFGGNTIYF
TRBJ1-1	-	once	TRBV19	TGTGCCAGTAGTACCGTGGGCGCCGTGAACACTGAAGCTTTCTTT	CASSTVGAVNTEAFF
TRBJ2-5	TRBD2	-	TRBV5-4	TGTGCCAGCAGCTCGGGGGGGCGGGAGACCCAGTACTTC	CASSSGGRETQYF
TRBJ1-4	-	-	TRBV15	TGTGCCACCAGCCGGGGGGATTCGAATGAAAAACTGTTTTTT	CATSRGDSNEKLFF